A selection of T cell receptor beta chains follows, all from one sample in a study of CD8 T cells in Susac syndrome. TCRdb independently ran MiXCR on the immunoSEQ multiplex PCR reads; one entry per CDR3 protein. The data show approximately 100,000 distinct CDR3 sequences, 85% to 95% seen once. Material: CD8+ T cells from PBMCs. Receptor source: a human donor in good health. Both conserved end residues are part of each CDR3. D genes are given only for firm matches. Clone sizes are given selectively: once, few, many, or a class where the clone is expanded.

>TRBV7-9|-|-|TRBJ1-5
CASSKGDGSNQPQHF
TGTGCCAGCAGCAAGGGGGATGGAAGCAATCAGCCCCAGCATTTT
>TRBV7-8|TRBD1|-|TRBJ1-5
CASSFLGQGNQPQHF
TGTGCCAGCAGCTTCCTGGGACAGGGCAATCAGCCCCAGCATTTT
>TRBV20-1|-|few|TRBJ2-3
CSASGRGSGLAGTTDTQYF
TGCAGTGCTAGTGGACGGGGGAGTGGTTTGGCGGGAACCACAGATACGCAGTATTTT
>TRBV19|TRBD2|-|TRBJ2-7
CASSMLAGETYEQYF
TGTGCCAGTAGTATGCTTGCGGGGGAGACCTACGAGCAGTACTTC
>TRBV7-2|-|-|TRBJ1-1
CASSLDLQKIEAFF
TGTGCCAGCAGCTTAGATCTCCAAAAGATTGAAGCTTTCTTT
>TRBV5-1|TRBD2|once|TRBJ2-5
CASSLGTSGQGETQYF
TGCGCCAGCAGCTTGGGGACTAGCGGTCAGGGAGAGACCCAGTACTTC
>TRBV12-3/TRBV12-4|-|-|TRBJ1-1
CASRGRHLTEAFF
TGTGCCAGCAGGGGGCGACACCTCACTGAAGCTTTCTTT
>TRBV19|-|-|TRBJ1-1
CASSPGGGTMNTEAFF
TGTGCCAGTAGTCCCGGGGGAGGAACAATGAACACTGAAGCTTTCTTT
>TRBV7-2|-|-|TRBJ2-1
CASSLLLAYNEQFF
TGTGCCAGCAGCTTACTTTTAGCTTACAATGAGCAGTTCTTC
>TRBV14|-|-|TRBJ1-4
CASSQVTGSINEKLFF
TGTGCCAGCAGCCAAGTTACGGGAAGCATTAATGAAAAACTGTTTTTT
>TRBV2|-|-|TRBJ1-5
CASSGNQPQHF
TGTGCCAGCAGTGGCAATCAGCCCCAGCATTTT
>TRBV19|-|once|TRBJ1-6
CASRDSQYSPLHF
TGTGCCAGTAGGGACAGCCAGTATTCACCCCTCCACTTT
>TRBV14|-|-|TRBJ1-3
CASSLLGGNTIYF
TGTGCCAGCAGCCTGCTCGGGGGAAACACCATATATTTT
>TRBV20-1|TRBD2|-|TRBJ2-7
CSAARGRSEQYF
TGCAGTGCTGCTCGCGGGAGGAGCGAGCAGTACTTC
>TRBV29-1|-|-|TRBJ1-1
CSVGGDSEAFF
TGCAGCGTGGGGGGGGACTCAGAAGCTTTCTTT